Listed below are T cell receptor beta chains from one sample, sequenced in a study of shared clonotypes between healthy human individuals. Assay used: immunoSEQ multiplex PCR; TCRdb lists only in-frame clones, some missing. The repertoire holds roughly 530,000 clones, approximately 95% seen once, with less than 0.06% in the top ten. Material for sequencing was naive CD4+ T cells sorted from blood. The receptors originated from a woman aged 25 to 39 in good health. The CDR3 runs from the conserved cysteine through the conserved F or W. A D gene is named only where the DNA matches it firmly. Rows give clone size only sometimes, using once, few, many, or a class for an expanded clone.

TRBJ2-1 TRBV5-1 . . TGCGCCAGCAGCCGGGACCGGCTGTGGGAAAGTGACCAGAATGAGCAGTTCTTC CASSRDRLWESDQNEQFF
TRBJ1-1 TRBV7-2 . . TGTGCCAGCAGCTTAGTAGGGGGGGCGAGAACTGAAGCTTTCTTT CASSLVGGARTEAFF
TRBJ2-1 TRBV5-1 TRBD2 . TGCGCCAGCAGCTTGGCCGGGACTAGCGCCGACAATGAGCAGTTCTTC CASSLAGTSADNEQFF
TRBJ2-3 TRBV25-1 TRBD2 . TGTGCCAGTAAAGGACTAGCGGGAGGGGATACGCAGTATTTT CASKGLAGGDTQYF
TRBJ2-1 TRBV5-6 . . TGTGCCACCAGCCAGGGGAAGGCCAACAATGAGCAGTTCTTC CATSQGKANNEQFF
TRBJ2-7 TRBV28 TRBD1 . TGTGCCAGCAAACCGAGCTACAGGGGGATCTACGAGCAGTACTTC CASKPSYRGIYEQYF
TRBJ2-5 TRBV7-2 . . TGTGCCAGCAGCTTTGGAGAGACCCAGTACTTC CASSFGETQYF
TRBJ1-1 TRBV11-2 . . TGTGCCAGCAGCGGGACATCACGGGACCGATTAAACACTGAAGCTTTCTTT CASSGTSRDRLNTEAFF
TRBJ1-5 TRBV6-1 . . TGTGCCAGCAGTGACCGAACGGGGCCCCTAGATCAGCCCCAGCATTTT CASSDRTGPLDQPQHF
TRBJ2-3 TRBV28 TRBD2 once TGTGCCAGCAGTTTGAGCGGGCTAGCGGGAGAGAGCACAGATACGCAGTATTTT CASSLSGLAGESTDTQYF
TRBJ2-2 TRBV19 TRBD2 . TGTGCCAGTAGTGGAGCCGTGGCTAGCGGGAGGAGGACCGGGGAGCTGTTTTTT CASSGAVASGRRTGELFF
TRBJ2-3 TRBV5-1 . . TGCGCCAGCAGCTTGATGGTTTACACAGATACGCAGTATTTT CASSLMVYTDTQYF
TRBJ2-3 TRBV7-9 TRBD2 . TGTGCCAGCAGCTTAGTGGAGGGAGGGCCTGATACGCAGTATTTT CASSLVEGGPDTQYF
TRBJ2-3 TRBV10-2 . once TGCGCCAGCAACCCCAACGGCAGCCCCACAGATACGCAGTATTTT CASNPNGSPTDTQYF
TRBJ1-4 TRBV13 TRBD1 . TGTGCCAGCAGCTCTCGGGACAGGTCTGAAAAACTGTTTTTT CASSSRDRSEKLFF
TRBJ2-7 TRBV20-1 TRBD1 . TGCAGTGCTAAGACAGGGGCTGAGCAGTACTTC CSAKTGAEQYF
TRBJ2-5 TRBV2 TRBD1 . TGTGCCAGCGGAAGGGACAGGTGGAAGCTGGCTCGAGACCAAGAGACCCAGTACTTC CASGRDRWKLARDQETQYF
TRBJ2-1 TRBV20-1 . . TGCAGTGCTAGACCCAAGACGGAGCAGTTCTTC CSARPKTEQFF
TRBJ2-7 TRBV5-6 . . TGTGCCAGCAGCTTGTTAGGACCCCTGTCCTACGAGCAGTACTTC CASSLLGPLSYEQYF
TRBJ2-7 TRBV2 . few TGTGCCAGCAGGGGTGCGATCGAGCAGTACTTC CASRGAIEQYF
TRBJ2-7 TRBV5-5 . . TGTGCCAGCAGCAAACCGCCACGCTCGGCCTACGAGCAGTACTTC CASSKPPRSAYEQYF
TRBJ2-3 TRBV30 TRBD2 . TGTGCCTGGAGTGTATCTAGCGGGAGGTCTGGAGATACGCAGTATTTT CAWSVSSGRSGDTQYF
TRBJ1-1 TRBV10-2 . . TGCGCCAGCAGTATCTCACAGGAGGCGGAAGCTTTCTTT CASSISQEAEAFF
TRBJ2-5 TRBV29-1 . . TGCAGCGTCGACTCAAGGTCTGGGGAGACCCAGTACTTC CSVDSRSGETQYF
TRBJ2-3 TRBV10-1 . . TGCGCCAGTGGAAGCGGCCTCGGGGATACGCAGTATTTT CASGSGLGDTQYF
TRBJ1-4 TRBV28 TRBD1 . TGTGCCAGCAGTCAAGCCGGGACAGGGAAAGAAAAACTGTTTTTT CASSQAGTGKEKLFF
TRBJ2-1 TRBV5-3 . . TGTGCCAGAAGCTTACAGGGCGAGGGTTACAATGAGCAGTTCTTC CARSLQGEGYNEQFF
TRBJ2-1 TRBV18 . . TGTGCCAGCTCACCCAGAGGACAGACCTCCTACAATGAGCAGTTCTTC CASSPRGQTSYNEQFF
TRBJ1-2 TRBV5-6 TRBD1 once TGTGCCAGCAGCTCAACTACAGGGGAAATTAACTATGGCTACACCTTC CASSSTTGEINYGYTF
TRBJ2-1 TRBV11-3 TRBD1 . TGTGCCAGCAGCCCGAGACAGGGTTCCAATGAGCAGTTCTTC CASSPRQGSNEQFF
TRBJ2-2 TRBV15 . once TGTGCCACCCGTCGGCAGACGAACACCGGGGAGCTGTTTTTT CATRRQTNTGELFF
TRBJ2-7 TRBV7-6 . . TGTGCCAGCAGCTCCCGAAGGGGCTACGAGCAGTACTTC CASSSRRGYEQYF
TRBJ2-7 TRBV4-1 TRBD2 . TGCGCCAGCAGCCAAGATTCTAGCGGGGGAGCTAGGCAGTACTTC CASSQDSSGGARQYF
TRBJ2-3 TRBV6-5 . . TGTGCCAGTGGCCGCCAGGGATCGTCAGATACGCAGTATTTT CASGRQGSSDTQYF
TRBJ2-3 TRBV5-4 . once TGTGCCAGCAGCTTGGCCTCCACAGATACGCAGTATTTT CASSLASTDTQYF
TRBJ1-3 TRBV7-2 . . TGTGCCAGCAGCTTGGACCGCAGTTCTACTAGAAACACCATATATTTT CASSLDRSSTRNTIYF
TRBJ1-1 TRBV13 . . TGTGCCAGCAGCTTGAAGGGATACACTGAAGCTTTCTTT CASSLKGYTEAFF
TRBJ1-1 TRBV11-2 . . TGTGCCAGCAGCTTAGATTGGGCCACTGAAGCTTTCTTT CASSLDWATEAFF
TRBJ2-7 TRBV7-8 TRBD1 . TGTGCCAGCAGCTTACTACAGGGGTCGTTCGAGCAGTACTTC CASSLLQGSFEQYF
TRBJ1-2 TRBV19 TRBD1 . TGTGCCAGTAGAGTCAGCTCCGGGACAGACAACTATGGCTACACCTTC CASRVSSGTDNYGYTF
TRBJ2-3 TRBV9 . . TGTGCCAGCAGCGTAAGGGGCGGGACCCCACTAAGGCAGTATTTT CASSVRGGTPLRQYF
TRBJ2-2 TRBV10-1 . . TGCGCCAGCAGTGTCGCCAGGGGGAACACCGGGGAGCTGTTTTTT CASSVARGNTGELFF
TRBJ2-3 TRBV2 . . TGTGCCAGCCCCCTACTAGGTGTGGGCACAGATACGCAGTATTTT CASPLLGVGTDTQYF
TRBJ2-2 TRBV9 . . TGTGCCAGCAGCGTAGTTAACAGCCTGAACACCGGGGAGCTGTTTTTT CASSVVNSLNTGELFF